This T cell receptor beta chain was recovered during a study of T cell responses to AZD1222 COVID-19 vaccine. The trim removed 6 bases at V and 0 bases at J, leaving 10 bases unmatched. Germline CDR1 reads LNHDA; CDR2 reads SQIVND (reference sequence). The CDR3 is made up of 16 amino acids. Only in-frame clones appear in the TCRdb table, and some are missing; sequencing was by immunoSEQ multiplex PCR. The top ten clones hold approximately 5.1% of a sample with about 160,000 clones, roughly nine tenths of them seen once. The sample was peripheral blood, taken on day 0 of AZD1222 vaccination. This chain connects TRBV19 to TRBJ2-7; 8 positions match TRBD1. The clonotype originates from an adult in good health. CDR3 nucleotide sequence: TGTGCCAGTAGCAAAAAACCAGGGGGCAGCTCCTACGAGCAGTACTTC. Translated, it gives CASSKKPGGSSYEQYF.